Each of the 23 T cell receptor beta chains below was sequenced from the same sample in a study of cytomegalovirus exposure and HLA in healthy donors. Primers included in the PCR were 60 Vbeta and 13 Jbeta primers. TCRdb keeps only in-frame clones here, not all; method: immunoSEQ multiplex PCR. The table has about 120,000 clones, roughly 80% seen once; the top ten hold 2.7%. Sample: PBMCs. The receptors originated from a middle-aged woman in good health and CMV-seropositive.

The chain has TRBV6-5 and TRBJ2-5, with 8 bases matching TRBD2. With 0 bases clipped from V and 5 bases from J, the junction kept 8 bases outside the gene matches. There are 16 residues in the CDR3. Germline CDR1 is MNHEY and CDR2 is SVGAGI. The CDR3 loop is CASSYSRTSPPETQYF. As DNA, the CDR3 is TGTGCCAGCAGTTACTCTCGGACTAGCCCTCCGGAGACCCAGTACTTC.

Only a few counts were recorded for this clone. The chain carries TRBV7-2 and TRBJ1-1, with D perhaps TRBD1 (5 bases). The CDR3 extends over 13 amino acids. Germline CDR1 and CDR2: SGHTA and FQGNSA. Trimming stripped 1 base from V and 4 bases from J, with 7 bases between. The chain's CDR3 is CASSLVRGTEAFF. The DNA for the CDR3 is TGTGCCAGCAGCTTAGTTAGGGGCACTGAAGCTTTCTTT.

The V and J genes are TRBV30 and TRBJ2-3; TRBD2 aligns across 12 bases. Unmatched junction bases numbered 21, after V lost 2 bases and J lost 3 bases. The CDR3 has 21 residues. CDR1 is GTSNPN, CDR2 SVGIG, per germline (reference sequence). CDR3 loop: CAWSIRTGLAGSPKRTDTQYF. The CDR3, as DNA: TGTGCCTGGAGTATCCGAACTGGACTAGCGGGATCGCCAAAGAGGACAGATACGCAGTATTTT.

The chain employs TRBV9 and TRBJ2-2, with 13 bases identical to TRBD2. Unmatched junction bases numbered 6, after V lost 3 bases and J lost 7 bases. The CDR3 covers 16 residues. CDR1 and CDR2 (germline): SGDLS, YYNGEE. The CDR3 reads CASSATSGRFVGELFF. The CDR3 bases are TGTGCCAGCAGCGCGACTAGCGGGAGGTTTGTCGGGGAGCTGTTTTTT.

The CDR3 coding sequence is TGTGCCAGCAGCCCCGGACTAGCGGGGGCAGAGACCCAGTACTTC. Amino acids: CASSPGLAGAETQYF. This chain uses TRBV14 with TRBJ2-5; 13 bases map to TRBD2. Germline V CDR1 and CDR2: SGHDN, FVKESK. This CDR3 is 15 amino acids long. Germline trimming cut 4 bases from V and 4 bases from J; bases unmatched to any gene: 3.

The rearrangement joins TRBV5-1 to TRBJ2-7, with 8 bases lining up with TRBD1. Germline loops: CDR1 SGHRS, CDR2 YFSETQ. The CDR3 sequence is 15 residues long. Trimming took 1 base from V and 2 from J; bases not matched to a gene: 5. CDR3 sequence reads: CASSLNVDRAYEQYF. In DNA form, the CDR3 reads TGCGCCAGCAGCTTGAATGTGGACAGGGCCTACGAGCAGTACTTC.

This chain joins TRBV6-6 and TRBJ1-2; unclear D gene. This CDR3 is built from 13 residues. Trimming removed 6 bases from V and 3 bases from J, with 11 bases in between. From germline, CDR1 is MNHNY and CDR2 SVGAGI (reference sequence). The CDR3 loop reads CASSRAVDYGYTF. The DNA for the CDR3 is TGTGCCAGCAGCAGAGCGGTGGACTATGGCTACACCTTC.

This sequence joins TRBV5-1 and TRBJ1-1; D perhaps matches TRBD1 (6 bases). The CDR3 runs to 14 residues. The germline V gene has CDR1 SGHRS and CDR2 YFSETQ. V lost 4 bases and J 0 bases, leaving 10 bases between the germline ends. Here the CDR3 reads CASSQQGMNTEAFF. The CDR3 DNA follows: TGCGCCAGCAGCCAACAGGGCATGAACACTGAAGCTTTCTTT.

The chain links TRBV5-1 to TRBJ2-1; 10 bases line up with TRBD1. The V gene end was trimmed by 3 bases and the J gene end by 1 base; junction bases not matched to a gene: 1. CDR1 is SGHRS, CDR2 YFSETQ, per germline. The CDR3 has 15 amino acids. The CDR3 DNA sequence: TGCGCCAGCAGCTCGGACAGGGGGTCCTACAATGAGCAGTTCTTC. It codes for CASSSDRGSYNEQFF.

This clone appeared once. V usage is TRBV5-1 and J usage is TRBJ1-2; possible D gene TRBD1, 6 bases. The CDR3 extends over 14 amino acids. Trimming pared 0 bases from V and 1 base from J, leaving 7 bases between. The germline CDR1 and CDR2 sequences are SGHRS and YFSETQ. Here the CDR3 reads CASSLGTDNYGYTF. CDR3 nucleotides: TGCGCCAGCAGCTTGGGGACAGATAACTATGGCTACACCTTC.

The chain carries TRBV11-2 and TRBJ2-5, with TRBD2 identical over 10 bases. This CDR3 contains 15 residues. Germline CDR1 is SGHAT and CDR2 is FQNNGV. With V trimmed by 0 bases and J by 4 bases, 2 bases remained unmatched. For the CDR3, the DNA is TGTGCCAGCAGCTTAGACCTAGCGGGGGCAGAGACCCAGTACTTC. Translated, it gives CASSLDLAGAETQYF. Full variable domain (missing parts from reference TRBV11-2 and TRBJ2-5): EAGVAQSPRYKIIEKRQSVAFWCNPISGHATLYWYQQILGQGPKLLIQFQNNGVVDDSQLPKDRFSAERLKGVDSTLKIQPAKLEDSAVYLCASSLDLAGAETQYFGPGTRLLVL.

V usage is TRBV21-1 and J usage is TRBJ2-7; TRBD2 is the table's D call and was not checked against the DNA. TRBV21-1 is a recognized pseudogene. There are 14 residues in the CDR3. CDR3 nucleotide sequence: TGTGCCAGCAGCAGACCGGGACTATACTACGAGCAGTACTTC. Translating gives CASSRPGLYYEQYF.

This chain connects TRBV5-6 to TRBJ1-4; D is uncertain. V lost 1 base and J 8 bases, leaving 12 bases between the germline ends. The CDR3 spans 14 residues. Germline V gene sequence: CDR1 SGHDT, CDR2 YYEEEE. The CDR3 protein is CASSLKGGGEKLFF. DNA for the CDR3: TGTGCCAGCAGCTTGAAGGGAGGAGGGGAAAAACTGTTTTTT.

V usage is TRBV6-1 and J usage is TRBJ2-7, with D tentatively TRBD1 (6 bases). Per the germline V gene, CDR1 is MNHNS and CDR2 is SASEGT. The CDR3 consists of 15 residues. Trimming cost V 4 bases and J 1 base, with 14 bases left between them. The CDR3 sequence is CASSVGGVGSYEQYF. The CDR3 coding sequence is TGTGCCAGCAGTGTTGGGGGCGTCGGTTCCTACGAGCAGTACTTC.

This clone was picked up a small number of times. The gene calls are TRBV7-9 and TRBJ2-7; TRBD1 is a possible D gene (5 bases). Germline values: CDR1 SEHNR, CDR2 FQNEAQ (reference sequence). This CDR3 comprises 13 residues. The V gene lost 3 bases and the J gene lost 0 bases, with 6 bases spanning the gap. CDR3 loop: CASSFGASYEQYF. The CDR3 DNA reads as TGTGCCAGCAGCTTTGGGGCCTCCTACGAGCAGTACTTC.

CDR3 in amino acids: CASSQNPGLAGGSGATDTQYF. CDR3 nucleotides: TGCGCCAGCAGCCAGAACCCGGGACTAGCGGGAGGGAGTGGGGCCACAGATACGCAGTATTTT. The chain carries TRBV4-1 and TRBJ2-3; 16 bases are shared with TRBD2. The CDR3 covers 21 residues. The V segment lost 3 bases and the J segment 2 bases; nucleotides outside the gene matches: 14. Germline lookup yields CDR1 MGHRA and CDR2 YSYEKL.

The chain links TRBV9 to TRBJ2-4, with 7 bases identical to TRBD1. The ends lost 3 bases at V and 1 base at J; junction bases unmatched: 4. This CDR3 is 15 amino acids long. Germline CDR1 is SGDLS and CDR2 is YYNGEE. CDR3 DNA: TGTGCCAGCAGCGCCTGGGGACAGGCCAAAAACATTCAGTACTTC. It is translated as CASSAWGQAKNIQYF.

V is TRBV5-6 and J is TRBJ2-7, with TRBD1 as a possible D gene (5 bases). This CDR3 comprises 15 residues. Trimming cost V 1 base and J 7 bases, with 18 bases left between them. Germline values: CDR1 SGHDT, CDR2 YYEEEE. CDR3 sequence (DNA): TGTGCCAGCAGCTTGCGCGGCAGGGTGACTCGGGAGCAGTACTTC. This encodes CASSLRGRVTREQYF.

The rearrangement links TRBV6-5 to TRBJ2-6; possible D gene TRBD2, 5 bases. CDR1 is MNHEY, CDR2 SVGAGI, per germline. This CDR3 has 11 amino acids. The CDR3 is CTRSGANVLTF. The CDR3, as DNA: TGTACTAGGTCTGGGGCCAACGTCCTGACTTTC.

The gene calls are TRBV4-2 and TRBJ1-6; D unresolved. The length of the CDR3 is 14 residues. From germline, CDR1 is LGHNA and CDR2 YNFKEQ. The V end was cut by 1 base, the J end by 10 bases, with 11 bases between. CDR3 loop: CASSQAEETSPLHF. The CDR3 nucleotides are TGTGCCAGCAGCCAAGCAGAGGAAACCTCACCCCTCCACTTT.

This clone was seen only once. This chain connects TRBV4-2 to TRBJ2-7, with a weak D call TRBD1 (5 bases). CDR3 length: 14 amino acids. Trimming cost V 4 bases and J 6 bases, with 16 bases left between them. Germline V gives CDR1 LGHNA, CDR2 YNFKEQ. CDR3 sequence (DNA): TGTGCCAGCAGCCGAGACCACTTGGGGCCCGAGCAGTACTTC. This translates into CASSRDHLGPEQYF.

The CDR3 DNA sequence: TGCGCCAGCAGTCCCGACAGGGGGCAATTGGGCACTGAAGCTTTCTTT. Translated, it gives CASSPDRGQLGTEAFF. This rearrangement joins TRBV23-1 to TRBJ1-1; TRBD1 aligns across 10 bases. TRBV23-1 is labeled an ORF, and its function is uncertain. The CDR3 runs 16 residues. The V and J ends lost 4 bases and 4 bases, in that order; junction bases with no gene match: 9.

The CDR3 sequence: CASSPSTGANEKLFF. The CDR3, as DNA: TGTGCCAGCAGCCCCTCGACAGGGGCTAATGAAAAACTGTTTTTT. V and J are TRBV7-9 and TRBJ1-4, with 8 positions matching TRBD1. V was pared by 5 bases and J by 3 bases, with 5 bases of the junction left unmatched. Germline V gene sequence: CDR1 SEHNR, CDR2 FQNEAQ (reference sequence). This CDR3 is built from 15 residues.